Sequencing of this T cell receptor beta chain was carried out in a study of T cell repertoires in cytomegalovirus infection. The wider study: It can be stated that public TCR beta signatures indicated CMV infection as well as a matching HLA type.

One entry per CDR3 protein, called by TCRdb with MiXCR from the reads. The data hold approximately 290,000 distinct CDR3 sequences, with more than 20% observed a single time. There are a few counts of this clonotype. Its cognate antigen is unknown. Study observations and caveats: What dominated the ex vivo response were HLA-C-restricted CMV-specific TCR beta clonotypes.

V lost 6 bases, J lost 7 bases, and 4 bases stayed unmatched. CDR1 SNHLY and CDR2 FYNNEI come from the germline V gene. This CDR3 spans 15 amino acids. Sequences were obtained from PBMCs. The chain is built from TRBV2 and TRBJ2-2; 14 bases fit TRBD2. The TCR was taken from a human donor in good health (CMV status not recorded). Some clones in this sample may be carry-over from other donors' samples. CDR3 loop: CASRGTSGGVGELFF. The CDR3 region has the DNA TGTGCCAGCAGGGGGACTAGCGGGGGTGTCGGGGAGCTGTTTTTT.